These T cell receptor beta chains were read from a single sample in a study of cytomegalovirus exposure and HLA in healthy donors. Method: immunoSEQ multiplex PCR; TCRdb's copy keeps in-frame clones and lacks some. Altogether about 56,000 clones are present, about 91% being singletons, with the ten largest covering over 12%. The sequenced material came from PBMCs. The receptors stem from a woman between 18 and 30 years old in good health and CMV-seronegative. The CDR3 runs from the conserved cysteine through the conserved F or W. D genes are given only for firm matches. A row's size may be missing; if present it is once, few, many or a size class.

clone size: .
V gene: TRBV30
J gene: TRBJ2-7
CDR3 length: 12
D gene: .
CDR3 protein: CAWDDSADEQYF

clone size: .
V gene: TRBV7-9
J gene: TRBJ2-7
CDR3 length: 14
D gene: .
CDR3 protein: CASSLESGAYEQYF

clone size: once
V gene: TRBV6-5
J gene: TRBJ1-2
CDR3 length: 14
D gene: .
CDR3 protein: CASSYSAGPYGYTF

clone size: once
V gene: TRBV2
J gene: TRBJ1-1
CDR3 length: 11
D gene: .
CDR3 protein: CASSPLSEAFF

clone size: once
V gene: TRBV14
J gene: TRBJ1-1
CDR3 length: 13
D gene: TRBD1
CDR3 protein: CASSLQGARGAFF

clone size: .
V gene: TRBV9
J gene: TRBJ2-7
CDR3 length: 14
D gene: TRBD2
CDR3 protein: CASSVGGNGYEQYF

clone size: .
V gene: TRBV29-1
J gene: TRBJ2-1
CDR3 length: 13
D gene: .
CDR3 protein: CSVVGGSINEQFF

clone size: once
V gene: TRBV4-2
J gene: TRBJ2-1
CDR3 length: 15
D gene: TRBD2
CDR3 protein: CASSPGLAGNNEQFF

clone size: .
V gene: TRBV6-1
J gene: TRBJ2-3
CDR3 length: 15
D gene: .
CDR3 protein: CASGSDNRAGDTQYF

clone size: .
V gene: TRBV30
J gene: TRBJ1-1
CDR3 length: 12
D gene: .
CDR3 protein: CAWTILRTEAFF

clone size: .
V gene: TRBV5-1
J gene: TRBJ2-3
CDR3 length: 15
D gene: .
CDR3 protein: CASSSERADTDTQYF

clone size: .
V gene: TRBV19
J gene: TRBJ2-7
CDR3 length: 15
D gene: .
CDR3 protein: CASSIKGTYDYEQYF

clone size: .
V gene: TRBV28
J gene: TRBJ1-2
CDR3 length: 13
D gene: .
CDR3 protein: CASSFGQNYGYTF

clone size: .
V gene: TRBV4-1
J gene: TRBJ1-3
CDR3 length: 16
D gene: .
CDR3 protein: CASSQPGQTSGNTIYF

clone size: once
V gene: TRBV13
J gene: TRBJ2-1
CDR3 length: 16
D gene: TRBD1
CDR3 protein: CASSPGTGQVDNEQFF

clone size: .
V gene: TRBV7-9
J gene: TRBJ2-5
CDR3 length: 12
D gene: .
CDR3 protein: CASSLQGETQYF

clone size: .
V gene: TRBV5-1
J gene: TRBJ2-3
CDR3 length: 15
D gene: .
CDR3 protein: CASSWGHLSTDTQYF

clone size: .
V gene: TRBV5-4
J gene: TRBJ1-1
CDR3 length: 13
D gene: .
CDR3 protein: CASTLGDYTEAFF

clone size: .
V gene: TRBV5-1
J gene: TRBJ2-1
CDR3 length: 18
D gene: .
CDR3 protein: CASSLVFQGTYSYNEQFF

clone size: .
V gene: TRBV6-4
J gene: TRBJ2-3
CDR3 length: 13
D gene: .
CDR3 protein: CASSDSRGDTQYF

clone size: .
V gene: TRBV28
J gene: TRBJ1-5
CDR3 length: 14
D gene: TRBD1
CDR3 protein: CASSLDRAAQPQHF

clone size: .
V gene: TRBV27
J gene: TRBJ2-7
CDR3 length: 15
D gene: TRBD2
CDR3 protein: CASSLTSGGAYEQYF

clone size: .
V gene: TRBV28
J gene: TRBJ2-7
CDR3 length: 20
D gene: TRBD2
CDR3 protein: CASSLGGGGRLAGGPYEQYF

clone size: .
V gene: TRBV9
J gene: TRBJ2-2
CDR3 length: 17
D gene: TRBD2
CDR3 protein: CASSVATSGGRAGELFF

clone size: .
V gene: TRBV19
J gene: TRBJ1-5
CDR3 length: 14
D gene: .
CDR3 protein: CASSITGDGQPQHF

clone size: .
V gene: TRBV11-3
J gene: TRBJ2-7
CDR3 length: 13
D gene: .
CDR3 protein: CASSLSETYEQYF

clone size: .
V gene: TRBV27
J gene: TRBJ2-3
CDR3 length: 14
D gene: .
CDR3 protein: CASSFGPHTDTQYF

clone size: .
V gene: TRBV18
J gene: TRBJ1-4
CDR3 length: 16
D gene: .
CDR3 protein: CASSRVRESTNEKLFF

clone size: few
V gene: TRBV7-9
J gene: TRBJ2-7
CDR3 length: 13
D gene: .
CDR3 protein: CASSLFPGDEQYF

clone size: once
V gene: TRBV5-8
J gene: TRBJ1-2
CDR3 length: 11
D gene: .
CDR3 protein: CASSIDYGYTF

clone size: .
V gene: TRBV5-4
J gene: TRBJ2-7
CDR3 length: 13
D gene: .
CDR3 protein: CASSLDWGQEQYF

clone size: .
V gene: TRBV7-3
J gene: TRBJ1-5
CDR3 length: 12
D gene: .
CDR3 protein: CASSFPGQPQHF

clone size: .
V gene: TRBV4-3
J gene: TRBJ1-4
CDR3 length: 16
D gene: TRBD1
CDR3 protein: CASSQLPGQLNEKLFF

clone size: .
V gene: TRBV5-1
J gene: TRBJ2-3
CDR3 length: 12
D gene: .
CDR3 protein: CASSLTTDTQYF

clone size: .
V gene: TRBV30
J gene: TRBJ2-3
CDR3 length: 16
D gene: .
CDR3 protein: CAWSVAGATTPDTQYF

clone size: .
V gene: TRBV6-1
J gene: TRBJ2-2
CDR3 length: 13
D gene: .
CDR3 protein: CASSDWATGELFF

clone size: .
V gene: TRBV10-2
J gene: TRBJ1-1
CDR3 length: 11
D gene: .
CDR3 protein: CASSGGREAFF

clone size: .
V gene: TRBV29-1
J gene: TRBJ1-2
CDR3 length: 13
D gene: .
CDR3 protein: CSALRPRRDGYTF

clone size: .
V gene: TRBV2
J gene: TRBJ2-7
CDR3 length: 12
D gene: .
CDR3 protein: CASSSDDYEQYF

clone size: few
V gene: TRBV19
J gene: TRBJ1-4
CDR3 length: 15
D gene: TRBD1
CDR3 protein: CASIQGAMGDEKLFF

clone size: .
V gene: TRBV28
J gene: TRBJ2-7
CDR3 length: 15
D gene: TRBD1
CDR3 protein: CASSPVGQAHYEQYF

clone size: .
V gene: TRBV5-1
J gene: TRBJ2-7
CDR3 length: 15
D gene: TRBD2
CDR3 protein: CASSQGLAGTYEQYF